This T cell receptor beta chain originates from a study of T cells after yellow fever vaccination. General study results and limits: Though weaker, the secondary response peaked faster, on day 5 versus 15.

In its sample, this clonotype was seen many times. The antigen is not known. One entry per CDR3 protein results from TCRdb running MiXCR on the 5' RACE reads. The sample records tens of thousands of distinct CDR3 sequences, about 7.7% being singletons. Between the trimmed V and J ends, which lost 6 bases and 4 bases, there was a span of 14 bases. The CDR3 is made up of 14 amino acids. CDR1 and CDR2 from the germline V gene are MNHEY and SMNVEV (reference sequence). The sequence came from a man between 18 and 35 years old who received the YFV17D yellow fever vaccine. The source material was CD8+ T cells sorted from PBMCs, sampled approximately 11 days after the first yellow fever vaccination. This rearrangement joins TRBV27 to TRBJ2-3; weak D call: TRBD1 (6 bases). The DNA for the CDR3 is TGTGCCAGCAGCGAGACAGGAATCCCAGATACGCAGTATTTT. The encoded protein is CASSETGIPDTQYF.